This TCR beta chain was profiled in a study of regulatory T cells in long-lasting Graves disease. Assembly of TCR beta libraries relied on iRepertoire HTBI primers together with Arm-PCR of CDR3 regions. TCRdb re-derived calls from the multiplex PCR reads in MiXCR, one entry per CDR3 protein. The repertoire holds under 450,000 distinct CDR3 sequences, with roughly 25% as singletons. Described time point: persistent/refractory GD, antithyroid drugs over 5 years with positive TRAb. The TCR library was made from RNA that had been extracted from PBMCs in TRIzol. The CDR3 consists of 12 residues. The germline V gene has CDR1 SNHLY and CDR2 FYNNEI. After removal of 8 bases from V and 7 bases from J, the junction contained 4 bases not matched to a gene.

V is TRBV2 and J is TRBJ2-1; 8 nucleotides match TRBD1. This sequence originates from a middle-aged woman with Graves disease. The source material was peripheral blood mononuclear cells (PBMCs), sampled when the disease was refractory, from a patient treated with antithyroid drugs. As DNA, the CDR3 is TGTGCCAGCTGGACAGGGTGGAATGAGCAGTTCTTC. Protein product: CASWTGWNEQFF.